The rows below give T cell receptor beta chains drawn from one sample of a study of blood T cells in healthy people across ages. TCRdb reprocessed the 5' RACE reads with MiXCR, giving one entry per CDR3 protein. The data show some 690,000 distinct CDR3 sequences, approximately 22% seen once. Material: blood. The receptors come from a man between 65 and 85 years old in good health. The CDR3 runs from the conserved cysteine through the conserved F or W. Only some rows state a clone size, as once, few, many or a class for expanded clones.

J gene: TRBJ2-3; clone size: few; V gene: TRBV29-1; CDR3 protein: CSVSPLAVSTDTQYF
J gene: TRBJ2-4; clone size: NA; V gene: TRBV7-2; CDR3 protein: CASSLVGTGGNGIQYF
J gene: TRBJ1-1; clone size: NA; V gene: TRBV12-3/TRBV12-4; CDR3 protein: CASSQGQLMNTEAFF
J gene: TRBJ1-4; clone size: few; V gene: TRBV9; CDR3 protein: CASSVDGAANEKLFF
J gene: TRBJ2-3; clone size: few; V gene: TRBV19; CDR3 protein: CATEAGGLDTQYF
J gene: TRBJ1-1; clone size: NA; V gene: TRBV6-6; CDR3 protein: CASSYGGGGVAFF
J gene: TRBJ2-3; clone size: NA; V gene: TRBV5-1; CDR3 protein: CASRQEGSTDTQYF
J gene: TRBJ1-3; clone size: few; V gene: TRBV7-9; CDR3 protein: CASSLVRAWSGNTIYF
J gene: TRBJ2-2; clone size: few; V gene: TRBV9; CDR3 protein: CASSVPGTGSTGELFF
J gene: TRBJ1-1; clone size: few; V gene: TRBV10-3; CDR3 protein: CAISKAAGNTEAFF
J gene: TRBJ2-5; clone size: NA; V gene: TRBV24-1; CDR3 protein: CATSDPTSGRAYETQYF
J gene: TRBJ1-5; clone size: NA; V gene: TRBV10-3; CDR3 protein: CAISSGGRQPQHF
J gene: TRBJ2-3; clone size: NA; V gene: TRBV20-1; CDR3 protein: CSASQTGVADTQYF
J gene: TRBJ2-2; clone size: few; V gene: TRBV29-1; CDR3 protein: CSAIPDNGELFF
J gene: TRBJ2-3; clone size: NA; V gene: TRBV5-1; CDR3 protein: CASSGGLAGYTDTQYF
J gene: TRBJ2-3; clone size: few; V gene: TRBV12-3/TRBV12-4; CDR3 protein: CASSFEAGGPDTQYF
J gene: TRBJ2-3; clone size: NA; V gene: TRBV7-9; CDR3 protein: CASSPEWVTDTQYF
J gene: TRBJ2-3; clone size: many; V gene: TRBV25-1; CDR3 protein: CASSGQGGSDTQYF
J gene: TRBJ2-3; clone size: few; V gene: TRBV7-2; CDR3 protein: CASSLEATRTDTQYF
J gene: TRBJ2-5; clone size: NA; V gene: TRBV5-1; CDR3 protein: CASSRMLTDSQETQYF
J gene: TRBJ1-6; clone size: few; V gene: TRBV18; CDR3 protein: CASSPLEVNSPLHF
J gene: TRBJ1-6; clone size: NA; V gene: TRBV20-1; CDR3 protein: CSARGQGVNSPLQF
J gene: TRBJ1-2; clone size: NA; V gene: TRBV5-1; CDR3 protein: CASSYRDRGLSNYGYTF
J gene: NA; clone size: few; V gene: TRBV10-3; CDR3 protein: CAISESGGPFRNEQFF
J gene: TRBJ1-4; clone size: few; V gene: TRBV3-1; CDR3 protein: CANSPTTTNEKLFF
J gene: TRBJ2-1; clone size: NA; V gene: TRBV12-3/TRBV12-4; CDR3 protein: CASGQYNEQFF
J gene: TRBJ2-3; clone size: NA; V gene: TRBV7-3; CDR3 protein: CASSPRTSMGDTQYF
J gene: TRBJ2-3; clone size: few; V gene: TRBV12-3/TRBV12-4; CDR3 protein: CASTLRLAGFTDTQYF
J gene: NA; clone size: few; V gene: TRBV3-1; CDR3 protein: CASSQGDSRDYEQYF
J gene: TRBJ2-5; clone size: NA; V gene: TRBV12-5; CDR3 protein: CASGFFNAGFQETQYF
J gene: TRBJ1-2; clone size: few; V gene: TRBV12-3/TRBV12-4; CDR3 protein: CASSRQGSYGYTF
J gene: TRBJ2-2; clone size: few; V gene: TRBV6-1; CDR3 protein: CASSPRTGAITGELFF
J gene: TRBJ2-3; clone size: NA; V gene: TRBV18; CDR3 protein: CASSPLGGTSDTQYF
J gene: NA; clone size: NA; V gene: TRBV12-3/TRBV12-4; CDR3 protein: CASSLSWGGRETQYF
J gene: TRBJ1-1; clone size: few; V gene: TRBV6-5; CDR3 protein: CASLRRAMNTEAFF
J gene: TRBJ2-1; clone size: many; V gene: TRBV11-1; CDR3 protein: CASSRLARSSEQFF
J gene: TRBJ1-4; clone size: many; V gene: TRBV7-9; CDR3 protein: CASSLEWAHEKLFF
J gene: TRBJ2-5; clone size: NA; V gene: TRBV7-8; CDR3 protein: CASSSGIAQETQYF
J gene: TRBJ2-5; clone size: NA; V gene: TRBV10-3; CDR3 protein: CAISEGGWMEGLETQYF
J gene: TRBJ1-2; clone size: few; V gene: TRBV3-1; CDR3 protein: CASSQGDPGQKVVRF
J gene: TRBJ1-2; clone size: NA; V gene: TRBV12-3/TRBV12-4; CDR3 protein: CASSLTVNYGYTF
J gene: TRBJ1-2; clone size: NA; V gene: TRBV6-5; CDR3 protein: CASSYGAGLGYTF
J gene: TRBJ2-7; clone size: few; V gene: TRBV29-1; CDR3 protein: CSVQGDKYEQYF
J gene: TRBJ1-1; clone size: few; V gene: TRBV28; CDR3 protein: CASRRTLSEAFF
J gene: TRBJ1-2; clone size: few; V gene: TRBV4-1; CDR3 protein: CASSQDRGGFPSHYF
J gene: TRBJ1-4; clone size: few; V gene: TRBV27; CDR3 protein: CASTKRGGEKLFF
J gene: TRBJ1-1; clone size: few; V gene: TRBV7-2; CDR3 protein: CASSLMGKGTEAFF
J gene: TRBJ2-3; clone size: few; V gene: TRBV7-2; CDR3 protein: CASLRRGTSTDTQYF
J gene: TRBJ2-3; clone size: few; V gene: TRBV3-1; CDR3 protein: CASSPRLAPTDTQYF
J gene: TRBJ2-1; clone size: NA; V gene: TRBV12-3/TRBV12-4; CDR3 protein: CASSSPGIYNEQFF
J gene: TRBJ2-5; clone size: few; V gene: TRBV7-7; CDR3 protein: CASSLGLGGVETQYF